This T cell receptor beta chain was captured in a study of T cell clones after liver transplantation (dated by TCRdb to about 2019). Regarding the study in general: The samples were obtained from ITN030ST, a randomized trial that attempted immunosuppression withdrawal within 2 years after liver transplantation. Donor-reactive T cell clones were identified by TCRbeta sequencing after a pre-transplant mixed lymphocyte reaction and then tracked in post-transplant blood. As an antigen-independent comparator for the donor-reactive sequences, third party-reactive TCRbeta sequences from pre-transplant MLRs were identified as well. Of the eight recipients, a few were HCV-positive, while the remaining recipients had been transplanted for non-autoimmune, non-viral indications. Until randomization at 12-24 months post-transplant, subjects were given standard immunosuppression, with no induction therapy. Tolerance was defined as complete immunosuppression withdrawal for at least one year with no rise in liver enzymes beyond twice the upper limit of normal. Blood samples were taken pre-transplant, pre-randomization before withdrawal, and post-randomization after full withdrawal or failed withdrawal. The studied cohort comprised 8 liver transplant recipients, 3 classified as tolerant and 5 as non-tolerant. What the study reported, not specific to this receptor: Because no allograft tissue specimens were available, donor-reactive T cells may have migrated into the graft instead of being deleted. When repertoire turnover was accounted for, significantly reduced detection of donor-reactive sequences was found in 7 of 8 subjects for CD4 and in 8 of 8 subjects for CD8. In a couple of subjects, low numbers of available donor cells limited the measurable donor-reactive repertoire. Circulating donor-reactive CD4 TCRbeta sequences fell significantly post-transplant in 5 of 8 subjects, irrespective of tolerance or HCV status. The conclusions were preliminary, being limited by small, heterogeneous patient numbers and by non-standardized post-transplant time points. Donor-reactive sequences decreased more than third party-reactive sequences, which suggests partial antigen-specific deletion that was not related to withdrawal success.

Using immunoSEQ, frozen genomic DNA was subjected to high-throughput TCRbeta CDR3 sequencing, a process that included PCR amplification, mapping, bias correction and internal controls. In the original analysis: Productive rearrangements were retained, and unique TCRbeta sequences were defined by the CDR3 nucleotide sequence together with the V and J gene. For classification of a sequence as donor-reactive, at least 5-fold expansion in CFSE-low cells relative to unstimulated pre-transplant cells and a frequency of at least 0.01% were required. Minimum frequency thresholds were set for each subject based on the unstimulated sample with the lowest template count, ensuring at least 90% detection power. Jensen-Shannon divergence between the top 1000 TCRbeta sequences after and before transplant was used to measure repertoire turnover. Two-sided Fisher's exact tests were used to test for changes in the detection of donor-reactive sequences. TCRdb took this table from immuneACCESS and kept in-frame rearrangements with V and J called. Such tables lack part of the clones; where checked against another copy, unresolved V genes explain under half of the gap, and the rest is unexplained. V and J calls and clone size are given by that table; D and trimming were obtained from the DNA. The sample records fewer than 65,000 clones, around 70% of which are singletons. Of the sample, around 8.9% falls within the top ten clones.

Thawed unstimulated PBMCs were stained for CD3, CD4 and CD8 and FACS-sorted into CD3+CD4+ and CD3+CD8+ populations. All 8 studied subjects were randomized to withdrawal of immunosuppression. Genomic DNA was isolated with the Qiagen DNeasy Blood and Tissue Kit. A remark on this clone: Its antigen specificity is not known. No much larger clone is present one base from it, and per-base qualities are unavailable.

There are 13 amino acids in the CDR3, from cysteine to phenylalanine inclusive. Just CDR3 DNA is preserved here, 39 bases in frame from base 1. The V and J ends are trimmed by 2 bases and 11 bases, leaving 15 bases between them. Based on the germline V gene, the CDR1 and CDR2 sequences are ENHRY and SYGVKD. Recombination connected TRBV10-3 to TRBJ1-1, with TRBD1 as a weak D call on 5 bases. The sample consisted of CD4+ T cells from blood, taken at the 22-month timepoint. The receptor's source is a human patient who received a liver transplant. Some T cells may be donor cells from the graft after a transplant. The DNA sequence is TGTGCCATCAGTGAGGACCGGTGGGACGCCGCTTTCTTT. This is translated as CAISEDRWDAAFF.